This T cell receptor beta chain was identified during a study of blood T cell repertoires in COVID-19. Data came from immunoSEQ multiplex PCR; TCRdb stores just in-frame clones and leaves some out. The data hold fewer than 250,000 clones, with 75% to 85% observed a single time. The trim removed 8 bases at V and 3 bases at J, leaving 3 bases unmatched. The CDR3 is made up of 13 amino acids. The V and J genes are TRBV12-3 or TRBV12-4 and TRBJ2-1; 8 bases match TRBD1. Sequencing used PBMCs or T cells enriched from blood (not recorded which). The sequence came from a woman between 35 and 50 years old with acute COVID-19. CDR3: CASRDRIYNEQFF. The CDR3 nucleotides are TGTGCCAGCCGGGACAGGATCTACAATGAGCAGTTCTTC.